Detailed here is one TCR beta chain. The age range of participants was 18 to 89 years, with residence in about two dozen US areas. The CDR3 is 12 amino acids. The V gene lost 10 bases and the J gene lost 1 base, with 9 bases spanning the gap. The germline CDR1 and CDR2 sequences are ENHRY and SYGVKD. This specimen belongs to a study of blood T cell repertoires in COVID-19. Generated by immunoSEQ multiplex PCR, the TCRdb table keeps only in-frame clones and is missing some. The sample includes more than 350,000 clones, 85% to 90% seen only once; the top ten take less than 1.2%. The source material was PBMCs or T cells enriched from blood (not recorded which). The genes are TRBV10-3 and TRBJ2-3; perhaps TRBD2 as D (5 bases). The clonotype comes from a man aged 18-30 years who had recovered from COVID-19. The CDR3 DNA follows: TGTGCCACGGGGTCTGGCACAGATACGCAGTATTTT. Translation gives CATGSGTDTQYF.